One and the same sample provided the 24 T cell receptor beta chains below, sequenced in a study of blood T cell repertoires in COVID-19. Clones were read by immunoSEQ multiplex PCR, and TCRdb kept only the in-frame ones, dropping some. The sample shows some 200,000 clones, 65% to 90% of them seen only once. The sample was peripheral blood. These receptors were taken from a man aged 80 or over with acute or convalescent COVID-19.

The V gene is TRBV7-9, the J gene TRBJ2-3; D not resolved. Germline CDR1 SEHNR, CDR2 FQNEAQ (reference sequence). Between the trimmed V and J ends, which lost 2 bases and 7 bases, there was a span of 19 bases. This CDR3 is built from 16 residues. CDR3 protein: CASSLFLGLVKNTQYF. In DNA form, the CDR3 reads TGTGCCAGCAGCTTATTTTTAGGCCTAGTGAAGAATACGCAGTATTTT.

The chain couples TRBV12-3 or TRBV12-4 to TRBJ2-3; D gene ambiguous. Trimming removed 7 bases at V and 2 bases at J, with 10 bases between. The CDR3 runs 13 residues. CDR3 sequence reads: CASTLLFTDTQYF. The CDR3 bases are TGTGCCAGCACCCTTCTTTTCACAGATACGCAGTATTTT.

The rearrangement uses TRBV4-1 and TRBJ1-2; maybe TRBD1 (6 bases). CDR1 MGHRA and CDR2 YSYEKL come from the germline V gene. Trimming took off 4 bases at V and 4 bases at J, with 16 bases between the two ends. This CDR3 is 15 amino acids long. The CDR3 protein is CASSRDRTVPYGYTF. CDR3 coding DNA: TGCGCCAGCAGCCGCGACAGGACAGTTCCCTATGGCTACACCTTC.

This chain uses TRBV6-5 with TRBJ1-2, with 10 bases lining up with TRBD1. Trimming took 7 bases from V and 7 from J; bases not matched to a gene: 6. The CDR3 has 13 amino acids. Germline CDR1 reads MNHEY; CDR2 reads SVGAGI. CDR3 DNA sequence: TGTGCCAGCAAGAGTCGGGACAGGGGTGGCTACACCTTC. It specifies CASKSRDRGGYTF.

The chain has TRBV21-1 and TRBJ2-2; TRBD2 is taken as the D call from the table, unchecked against the DNA. TRBV21-1 is annotated as a pseudogene. The CDR3 runs 18 residues. CDR3: CASSPPVDWTSDTGELFF. The CDR3 DNA sequence: TGTGCCAGCAGCCCCCCCGTGGATTGGACTAGCGACACCGGGGAGCTGTTTTTT.

On this clone: Other nucleotide sequences from this sample produce the same CDR3. This chain uses TRBV24-1 with TRBJ2-1, with TRBD2 identical over 8 bases. The ends lost 0 bases at V and 2 bases at J; junction bases unmatched: 2. CDR3 length: 16 amino acids. The V gene's germline CDR1 is KGHDR and CDR2 SFDVKD. CDR3 DNA sequence: TGTGCCACCAGTGATTTGCCTAGCGGGCCCTACAATGAGCAGTTCTTC. It is translated as CATSDLPSGPYNEQFF.

The chain employs TRBV5-6 and TRBJ2-4, with D unresolved. Trimming shortened V by 4 bases and J by 0 bases, and 11 bases separated the two germline ends. CDR1 and CDR2 (germline): SGHDT, YYEEEE. The CDR3 consists of 15 residues. This CDR3 reads CASSRSSVAKNIQYF. The CDR3 nucleotides are TGTGCCAGCAGCCGATCCAGCGTAGCCAAAAACATTCAGTACTTC.

The gene calls are TRBV9 and TRBJ2-5, with 8 bases matching TRBD1. V trimming: 4 bases; J trimming: 1 base; junction bases outside the gene matches: 3. The CDR3 loop spans 14 amino acids. Germline loops: CDR1 SGDLS, CDR2 YYNGEE. The CDR3 region has the DNA TGTGCCAGCAGCATAGGACAGGGCCAAGAGACCCAGTACTTC. Encoded protein: CASSIGQGQETQYF.

V and J are TRBV12-3 or TRBV12-4 and TRBJ1-2; D is undetermined. This CDR3 comprises 12 residues. V was shortened by 3 bases and J by 4 bases, with 6 bases between the two germline ends. DNA of the CDR3: TGTGCCAGCAGTTTTGAGGGCTATGGCTACACCTTC. It codes for CASSFEGYGYTF.

The chain is built from TRBV19 and TRBJ1-5; D unresolved. The CDR3 is made up of 19 amino acids. Trimming removed 3 bases at V and 0 bases at J, with 21 bases between. CDR1 is LNHDA, CDR2 SQIVND, per germline (reference sequence). The CDR3 bases are TGTGCCAGTAGTATCCCCCCATTGGCGACAAAGTATAGCAATCAGCCCCAGCATTTT. This codes for CASSIPPLATKYSNQPQHF.

This clone was observed once. The chain combines TRBV5-8 with TRBJ2-3; no definite D call. Germline assignment: CDR1 SGHTS and CDR2 YDEGEE. V was shortened by 1 base and J by 3 bases, with 12 bases between the two germline ends. This CDR3 spans 15 amino acids. CDR3 nucleotide sequence: TGTGCCAGCAGCTTGCGGTTTTTGGTGACAGATACGCAGTATTTT. Encoded protein: CASSLRFLVTDTQYF. The full variable domain, rest sourced from reference TRBV5-8 and TRBJ2-3, is EAGVTQSPTHLIKTRGQQATLRCSPISGHTSVYWYQQALGLGLQFLLWYDEGEERNRGNFPPRFSGRQFPNYSSELNVNALELEDSALYLCASSLRFLVTDTQYFGPGTRLTVL.

This rearrangement joins TRBV2 to TRBJ1-1, with D tentatively TRBD1 (6 bases). The CDR3 length is 13 residues. V was cut by 6 bases and J by 0 bases, with 8 bases left in between. Germline assignment: CDR1 SNHLY and CDR2 FYNNEI. In nucleotides, the CDR3 is TGTGCCAGCAGGGGGACACTGAACACTGAAGCTTTCTTT. It yields the protein CASRGTLNTEAFF.

The chain links TRBV25-1 to TRBJ1-6; D perhaps matches TRBD1 (5 bases). In germline, CDR1 is MGHDK, CDR2 SYGVNS. This CDR3 comprises 16 residues. V lost 5 bases, J lost 2 bases, and 13 bases lay in between. CDR3 nucleotide sequence: TGTGCCAGCAGTAAACGGGGGGGGGCCTATAATTCACCCCTCCACTTT. As protein: CASSKRGGAYNSPLHF.

The chain joins TRBV6-2 or TRBV6-3 to TRBJ1-4; D gene ambiguous. This CDR3 contains 15 residues. Germline CDR1 and CDR2: MNHEY and SVGEGT. V lost 2 bases to trimming and J lost 5 bases, with 12 bases between them. DNA for the CDR3: TGTGCCAGCAGTTACGTCGGGGTAACAAATGAAAAACTGTTTTTT. Encoded protein: CASSYVGVTNEKLFF.

The J gene is TRBJ1-2, the V gene TRBV15; D possibly corresponds to TRBD1 (6 bases). The V gene lost 5 bases and the J gene lost 3 bases, with 13 bases spanning the gap. The CDR3 has 14 amino acids. Germline V gene data show CDR1 as LNHNV and CDR2 as YYDKDF (reference sequence). CDR3 loop: CATSGRGGDYGYTF. Here the CDR3 DNA reads TGTGCCACCAGCGGTCGAGGGGGGGACTATGGCTACACCTTC.

This clone was seen just once. V is TRBV19 and J is TRBJ1-5; weak D call: TRBD1 (6 bases). V gave up 5 bases and J gave up 4 bases, with 12 bases separating them. Germline CDR1 is LNHDA and CDR2 is SQIVND (reference sequence). The CDR3 is made up of 14 amino acids. The CDR3 DNA sequence: TGTGCCAGTAGTGCCGGGACACAAAATCAGCCCCAGCATTTT. Amino acid sequence: CASSAGTQNQPQHF.

This clone was picked up a small number of times. The rearrangement links TRBV23-1 to TRBJ1-3, with D perhaps TRBD1 (6 bases). TRBV23-1 is recorded as an ORF, its role being uncertain. This CDR3 has 14 residues. Between the trimmed V and J ends, which lost 10 bases and 0 bases, there was a span of 13 bases. This chain's CDR3 is CAIPQGFSGNTIYF. The CDR3 DNA is TGCGCCATTCCACAGGGCTTCTCTGGAAACACCATATATTTT.

This clone has at least ten counts. This rearrangement joins TRBV23-1 to TRBJ1-5; perhaps TRBD1 as D (5 bases). TRBV23-1 is treated as an ORF (open reading frame) with a function not yet certain. This CDR3 comprises 15 residues. Trimming stripped 6 bases from V and 3 bases from J, with 15 bases between. CDR3 nucleotide sequence: TGCGCCAGCAGGCCGGAACAGGTATCCAATCAGCCCCAGCATTTT. It is translated as CASRPEQVSNQPQHF.

The V call is TRBV6-6, the J call TRBJ1-3; tentatively, D is TRBD1 (6 bases). The CDR3 consists of 14 residues. Looked up from germline, CDR1 is MNHNY and CDR2 is SVGAGI (reference sequence). V was pared by 5 bases and J by 8 bases, with 16 bases between. CDR3 coding DNA: TGTGCCAGCAGTCCCTCCGACAGGATCTACACCATATATTTT. It codes for CASSPSDRIYTIYF.

The J gene is TRBJ2-7, the V gene TRBV7-6; no clear D. This CDR3 has 13 residues. Germline assignment: CDR1 SGHVS and CDR2 FNYEAQ. The V and J ends lost 5 bases and 6 bases respectively, with 14 bases between them. CDR3 nucleotides: TGTGCCAGCAGCCGTGATGGTGCGCGCGAGCAGTACTTC. This sequence encodes CASSRDGAREQYF.

The rearrangement joins TRBV24-1 to TRBJ2-1, with a tentative D call TRBD1 (6 bases). Between the trimmed V and J ends, which lost 6 bases and 7 bases, there was a span of 18 bases. Per germline, CDR1 KGHDR and CDR2 SFDVKD. The CDR3 spans 15 residues. DNA for the CDR3: TGTGCCACCAGTAAACCAGGGGCCGTAGATAATGAGCAGTTCTTC. Protein sequence: CATSKPGAVDNEQFF.

The chain is built from TRBV19 and TRBJ1-6; TRBD1 matches 7 bases. CDR1 and CDR2 (germline): LNHDA, SQIVND (reference sequence). V was clipped by 6 bases and J by 7 bases; unmatched bases: 9. The CDR3 runs to 15 residues. The CDR3 spells CASRDTGARNSPLHF. The DNA for the CDR3 is TGTGCCAGTAGGGACACAGGGGCCCGCAATTCACCCCTCCACTTT.

This clone was seen a single time. The V and J genes are TRBV4-2 and TRBJ2-3; 9 bases are a match to TRBD2. The CDR3 runs to 14 residues. V trimming: 8 bases; J trimming: 5 bases; junction bases outside the gene matches: 8. Germline loops: CDR1 LGHNA, CDR2 YNFKEQ. The CDR3: CASGASGIGDTQYF. As DNA, the CDR3 is TGTGCCAGCGGGGCTAGCGGGATCGGAGATACGCAGTATTTT.

This chain links TRBV6-1 with TRBJ1-2, with 10 bases identical to TRBD1. This CDR3 contains 14 residues. CDR1 is MNHNS and CDR2 is SASEGT in the germline V gene. V shed 0 bases and J 8 bases; nucleotides not matched to a gene: 3. The CDR3 spells CASSEAGQGGGYTF. The DNA for the CDR3 is TGTGCCAGCAGTGAAGCCGGACAGGGGGGCGGCTACACCTTC.